One sample yielded the 21 T cell receptor beta chains listed below, sequenced in a study of early stage breast cancer tumors. This table comes from immunoSEQ multiplex PCR, and its TCRdb copy is limited to in-frame clones, with some not included. The data contain more than 15,000 clones, around four fifths of them seen just once; the ten biggest clones take up around 1.7%. Source material: blood. The receptor set was obtained from a person between 65 and 80 years old with breast cancer.

The V and J genes are TRBV5-8 and TRBJ1-4, with TRBD1 matching 11 bases. After removal of 2 bases from V and 15 bases from J, the junction contained 6 bases not matched to a gene. This CDR3 is built from 13 residues. Germline CDR1 SGHTS, CDR2 YDEGEE. The CDR3 is CASSFGDRGTVFF. The CDR3 coding sequence is TGTGCCAGCAGCTTTGGGGACAGGGGGACAGTGTTTTTT.

The gene calls are TRBV25-1 and TRBJ1-2; 7 nucleotides align to TRBD1. CDR3 length equals 13 residues. Trimming at V came to 4 bases and at J to 4 bases, leaving 3 bases not matched to a gene. Germline lookup yields CDR1 MGHDK and CDR2 SYGVNS. CDR3 residues: CASSGGTAYGYTF. The CDR3 DNA follows: TGTGCCAGCAGTGGCGGGACAGCCTATGGCTACACCTTC.

This clone was seen a handful of times. The genes are TRBV20-1 and TRBJ1-5, with TRBD1 matching 10 bases. Germline-derived CDR1 and CDR2 are DFQATT and SNEGSKA (reference sequence). Germline trimming cut 6 bases from V and 11 bases from J; bases unmatched to any gene: 4. The CDR3 runs 11 residues. The CDR3 is CSAGQGTTQHF. For the CDR3, the DNA is TGCAGTGCGGGACAGGGGACGACCCAGCATTTT.

This clone was seen only once. V usage is TRBV27 and J usage is TRBJ1-5; D might be TRBD1 (6 bases). The CDR3 spans 18 residues. Trimming pared 5 bases from V and 3 bases from J, leaving 23 bases between. CDR1 and CDR2 (germline): MNHEY, SMNVEV (reference sequence). The CDR3 sequence is CASSGGRLGPGFNQPQHF. DNA for the CDR3: TGTGCCAGCAGTGGGGGCCGTTTAGGGCCTGGATTCAATCAGCCCCAGCATTTT.

V gene TRBV2 combines with J gene TRBJ1-6; D is unresolved. In germline, CDR1 is SNHLY, CDR2 FYNNEI. The CDR3 covers 13 residues. The ends were cut back, 7 bases at V and 8 bases at J, with 12 bases in the middle. CDR3 sequence reads: CASIPGVYSPLHF. In nucleotides, the CDR3 is TGTGCCAGCATCCCAGGTGTTTATTCACCCCTCCACTTT.

The chain uses TRBV19 and TRBJ1-2, with 9 bases identical to TRBD1. The J segment lost 12 bases and the V segment lost 10 bases, leaving 12 bases of the junction unmatched. Germline V gives CDR1 LNHDA, CDR2 SQIVND (reference sequence). The CDR3 covers 12 residues. CDR3 sequence: CATRGGQGLDTF. For the CDR3, the DNA is TGTGCCACAAGAGGGGGACAGGGTTTAGACACCTTC.

The chain joins TRBV2 to TRBJ2-1; D not certain. With 2 bases removed from V and 3 bases from J, the gap between germline ends came to 8 bases. CDR1 and CDR2 (germline): SNHLY, FYNNEI. There are 14 residues in the CDR3. The CDR3 protein is CASSELGSYNEQFF. The CDR3 nucleotides are TGTGCCAGCAGTGAATTGGGCAGCTACAATGAGCAGTTCTTC.

The chain employs TRBV25-1 and TRBJ2-7, with D maybe TRBD2 (6 bases). Germline lookup yields CDR1 MGHDK and CDR2 SYGVNS. V gave up 6 bases and J gave up 6 bases, with 15 bases separating them. The CDR3 totals 13 residues. The CDR3 sequence: CASSKAGGVEQYF. In DNA, the CDR3 is TGTGCCAGCAGCAAAGCTGGAGGGGTCGAGCAGTACTTC.

The chain employs TRBV5-6 and TRBJ2-5; D is uncertain. V dropped 4 bases and J dropped 5 bases, with 15 bases sitting between them. Germline V gene data show CDR1 as SGHDT and CDR2 as YYEEEE. The CDR3 consists of 14 residues. The CDR3 bases are TGTGCCAGCAGCACCTCATCGGGTGGGGAGACCCAGTACTTC. It yields the protein CASSTSSGGETQYF.

The chain joins TRBV5-4 to TRBJ2-1, with TRBD2 as a possible D gene (5 bases). Germline V gene data show CDR1 as SGHNT and CDR2 as YYREEE (reference sequence). The CDR3 consists of 13 residues. Trimming left V 4 bases short and J 6 bases short, with 11 bases between. The CDR3 here is CASSHTRSNEQFF. The CDR3 coding sequence is TGTGCCAGCAGCCATACTAGGAGCAATGAGCAGTTCTTC.

The J gene is TRBJ1-6, the V gene TRBV5-1, with D perhaps TRBD1 (6 bases). The CDR3 is 15 amino acids. Germline CDR1 SGHRS, CDR2 YFSETQ. V was clipped by 4 bases and J by 6 bases, with 14 bases between them. The CDR3 loop reads CASSTTGIVNSPLHF. CDR3 coding DNA: TGCGCCAGCAGCACCACAGGGATTGTTAATTCACCCCTCCACTTT.

This clone was counted a single time. The V and J genes are TRBV9 and TRBJ1-2; no firm D call. The germline V gene has CDR1 SGDLS and CDR2 YYNGEE. V was pared by 1 base and J by 4 bases, with 11 bases between. CDR3 length: 14 residues. The CDR3 spells CASSVSNSPYGYTF. The CDR3 bases are TGTGCCAGCAGCGTAAGTAACAGTCCCTATGGCTACACCTTC.

This clone was observed a few times. DNA of the CDR3: TGTGCCAGCAGGGGGACAGGGGGCTACACCTTC. Translated: CASRGTGGYTF. The rearrangement links TRBV25-1 to TRBJ1-2, with 9 bases fitting TRBD1. This CDR3 has 11 amino acids. Germline V gives CDR1 MGHDK, CDR2 SYGVNS. V shed 6 bases, J shed 8 bases, and the junction held 1 base outside the gene matches.

The V and J genes are TRBV28 and TRBJ1-5, with no clear D. This CDR3 has 15 amino acids. Trimming stripped 1 base from V and 5 bases from J, with 12 bases between. Germline CDR1 MDHEN, CDR2 SYDVKM. The CDR3 coding sequence is TGTGCCAGCAGTTTATTACGGTTGACTTATCAGCCCCAGCATTTT. Encoded protein: CASSLLRLTYQPQHF.

The V gene is TRBV2, the J gene TRBJ2-5; TRBD2 matches 7 bases. Germline V gene sequence: CDR1 SNHLY, CDR2 FYNNEI. The CDR3 loop spans 12 amino acids. V lost 6 bases to trimming and J lost 3 bases; unmatched junction nucleotides: 1. In DNA form, the CDR3 reads TGTGCCAGCAGGGGGGGGGAAGAGACCCAGTACTTC. This codes for CASRGGEETQYF.

The chain has TRBV19 and TRBJ2-1; 8 bases are a match to TRBD1. The CDR3 is 17 residues long. V was pared by 5 bases and J by 0 bases, with 9 bases of the junction left unmatched. In germline, CDR1 is LNHDA, CDR2 SQIVND (reference sequence). The CDR3 spells CASSARTGGVSYNEQFF. The DNA for the CDR3 is TGTGCCAGTAGTGCGCGTACAGGGGGTGTCTCCTACAATGAGCAGTTCTTC.

This clone was counted a single time. This chain links TRBV19 with TRBJ2-7; D perhaps matches TRBD1 (6 bases). CDR1 is LNHDA, CDR2 SQIVND, per germline (reference sequence). The CDR3 runs 14 residues. The V end was cut by 2 bases, the J end by 0 bases, with 8 bases between. The CDR3 sequence: CASSINRDSYEQYF. In DNA, the CDR3 is TGTGCCAGTAGTATAAACAGGGACTCCTACGAGCAGTACTTC.

The CDR3: CAVKSGQGALEQYF. The CDR3 DNA is TGTGCCGTAAAATCAGGACAGGGGGCGCTTGAGCAGTACTTC. The rearrangement uses TRBV30 and TRBJ2-7; 11 bases line up with TRBD1. CDR1 and CDR2 from the germline V gene are GTSNPN and SVGIG (reference sequence). V lost 8 bases and J lost 7; bases outside the gene matches: 13. CDR3 length: 14 residues.

This clone was counted between two and nine times. V is TRBV9 and J is TRBJ1-1; the match to TRBD1 covers 8 bases. Trimming at V came to 4 bases and at J to 1 base, leaving 12 bases not matched to a gene. This CDR3 has 17 residues. CDR1 and CDR2 from the germline V gene are SGDLS and YYNGEE. CDR3 in amino acids: CASSRQGAMNWNTEAFF. The CDR3 nucleotides are TGTGCCAGCAGCCGTCAGGGGGCCATGAACTGGAACACTGAAGCTTTCTTT. Filled out from reference TRBV9 and TRBJ1-1, the complete variable domain reads DSGVTQTPKHLITATGQRVTLRCSPRSGDLSVYWYQQSLDQGLQFLIQYYNGEERAKGNILERFSAQQFPDLHSELNLSSLELGDSALYFCASSRQGAMNWNTEAFFGQGTRLTVV.

The chain is built from TRBV5-4 and TRBJ2-5; perhaps TRBD2 as D (6 bases). The CDR3 is 15 amino acids. The V gene's germline CDR1 is SGHNT and CDR2 YYREEE (reference sequence). V was trimmed by 6 bases and J by 3 bases, leaving 18 bases between them. CDR3 amino acids: CASTPGGSGKETQYF. The CDR3 DNA reads as TGTGCCAGCACCCCTGGGGGTAGCGGAAAAGAGACCCAGTACTTC.

J is TRBJ2-7 and V is TRBV29-1, with 9 bases matching TRBD2. Losses at the gene ends were 3 bases for V and 4 bases for J; bases not matched to a gene: 13. Germline assignment: CDR1 SQVTM and CDR2 ANQGSEA. CDR3 length: 16 residues. CDR3 protein: CSVDGGVSGGLYEQYF. The CDR3 DNA sequence: TGCAGCGTTGATGGTGGGGTGAGCGGGGGGCTTTACGAGCAGTACTTC.